This TCR beta chain came from a study of blood T cell repertoires in COVID-19. Study-wide context: From T cells, B-cell-depleted T cells, or PBMCs came the material, which was cDNA or gDNA.

Original analysis: Amplification of reference gene primers provided the estimated nucleated cell counts. Profiling relied on immunoSEQ multiplex PCR, and the TCRdb table lists in-frame clones only, not all of them. The V and J calls and clone size were taken over from that table, and D and trimming were inferred from the DNA. The top ten clones hold approximately 12% of a sample with some 220,000 clones, roughly 87% of them seen once. Trimming shortened V by 0 bases and J by 0 bases, and 9 bases separated the two germline ends. Germline assignment: CDR1 MGHRA and CDR2 YSYEKL. This CDR3 spans 17 amino acids.

The source material was peripheral blood. This chain joins TRBV4-1 and TRBJ1-6; the D gene is possibly TRBD1 (6 bases). The TCR originated in a woman aged 18-29 years who had recovered from COVID-19. The CDR3 bases are TGCGCCAGCAGCCAAGACAGGGGCAGCTCCTATAATTCACCCCTCCACTTT. It codes for CASSQDRGSSYNSPLHF.